Listed here are 25 T cell receptor beta chains from one sample, sequenced in a study of blood T cell repertoires in COVID-19 (dated by TCRdb to 2020 to 2022). The receptor library was made with the immunoSEQ multiplex PCR assay. The immuneACCESS repertoire file appears here via TCRdb, limited to in-frame rearrangements. These files lack a portion of the clones; in checked studies, under half of the deficit traces to unresolved V genes, and the cause of the others is not known. Counted in this sample were under 500,000 clones; more than 85% of them appeared once. More than 4% of the sample goes to the ten largest clones. The specimen sequenced was peripheral blood. Receptor source: a woman in her twenties or thirties with acute or convalescent COVID-19.

The chain employs TRBV29-1 and TRBJ2-3; D gene unclear. V was clipped by 5 bases and J by 5 bases, with 11 bases between them. CDR1 and CDR2 (germline): SQVTM, ANQGSEA. The CDR3 contains 12 residues. CDR3 amino acids: CSVSAWQDTQYF. In DNA, the CDR3 is TGCAGCGTTTCAGCGTGGCAAGATACGCAGTATTTT.

This clone was picked up a small number of times. V is TRBV4-1 and J is TRBJ1-5; a weak D match, TRBD1 (6 bases). The V gene's germline CDR1 is MGHRA and CDR2 YSYEKL. V lost 4 bases to trimming and J lost 4 bases, with 11 bases between them. This CDR3 is built from 14 residues. The CDR3: CASSPYRDNQPQHF. CDR3 nucleotide sequence: TGCGCCAGCAGCCCATACAGGGATAATCAGCCCCAGCATTTT.

The chain links TRBV29-1 to TRBJ2-4; 8 nucleotides align to TRBD1. CDR1 is SQVTM and CDR2 is ANQGSEA in the germline V gene. CDR3 length equals 12 residues. The V segment lost 5 bases and the J segment 15 bases; nucleotides outside the gene matches: 12. DNA for the CDR3: TGCAGCGTTCTGGACAGGGAGACCGAGCCGTACTTC. Translation: CSVLDRETEPYF.

The sample holds one count of this clone. V and J are TRBV9 and TRBJ2-7; D perhaps matches TRBD2 (6 bases). This CDR3 has 13 residues. CDR1 is SGDLS and CDR2 is YYNGEE in the germline V gene. The V gene lost 0 bases and the J gene lost 6 bases, with 10 bases spanning the gap. This chain's CDR3 is CASSVDMGGEQYF. The DNA for the CDR3 is TGTGCCAGCAGCGTAGATATGGGGGGCGAGCAGTACTTC.

Details on this clone: Without the conserved terminal phenylalanine or tryptophan, this CDR3 likely stems from a read error. The DNA is omitted, as the CDR3 cannot be located on it reliably, and the CDR3 follows TCRdb's listing. The chain joins TRBV15 to TRBJ2-3; the table's D call, TRBD1, was not checked against the DNA. Germline V lookup: CDR1 LNHNV, CDR2 YYDKDF (reference sequence). The CDR3 is 12 amino acids in total, end residues counted. The CDR3 is CATSRDPTHRSL.

This clone showed up just a few times. The chain joins TRBV7-3 to TRBJ2-3; perhaps TRBD1 as D (5 bases). The CDR3 is 15 amino acids. The germline V gene has CDR1 SGHTA and CDR2 FQGTGA. V was clipped by 4 bases and J by 0 bases, with 11 bases between them. CDR3 loop: CASSSSDRSTDTQYF. In nucleotides, the CDR3 is TGTGCCAGCAGCTCATCAGACAGAAGCACAGATACGCAGTATTTT.

This chain links TRBV6-5 with TRBJ2-7; D is undetermined. Germline CDR1 is MNHEY and CDR2 is SVGAGI. Deletions cut 4 bases from V and 6 bases from J, with 16 bases between. CDR3 length equals 14 residues. CDR3 protein: CASSSLLPPGEQYF. The CDR3 bases are TGTGCCAGCAGTTCCTTACTTCCCCCGGGCGAGCAGTACTTC.

V usage is TRBV2 and J usage is TRBJ1-6, with D tentatively TRBD1 (6 bases). Germline CDR1 SNHLY, CDR2 FYNNEI. V was clipped by 6 bases and J by 9 bases, with 15 bases between them. CDR3 length: 14 residues. CDR3 nucleotide sequence: TGTGCCAGCAGGGAACAGGGTATGAGTTCACCCCTCCACTTT. It specifies CASREQGMSSPLHF.

The chain is built from TRBV5-6 and TRBJ2-2, with D possibly being TRBD2 (7 bases). The CDR3 covers 14 residues. Trimming stripped 3 bases from V and 11 bases from J, with 17 bases between. CDR1 is SGHDT and CDR2 is YYEEEE in the germline V gene. Here the CDR3 reads CASSSHGGRGELFF. The CDR3 DNA reads as TGTGCCAGCAGCTCCCACGGGGGGCGCGGCGAGCTGTTTTTT.

CDR3 sequence reads: CASSQDDRSNEQYF. The DNA for the CDR3 is TGTGCCAGCAGCCAAGACGACAGGTCCAACGAGCAGTACTTC. The chain uses TRBV3-1 (or the pseudogene TRBV3-2) and TRBJ2-7, with D possibly being TRBD1 (6 bases). CDR1 and CDR2 (germline): LGHDT, YNNKEL (reference sequence). The CDR3 sequence is 14 residues long. V was clipped by 0 bases and J by 5 bases, with 11 bases between them.

V and J are TRBV5-1 and TRBJ2-5; possible D gene TRBD1, 5 bases. The germline V gene has CDR1 SGHRS and CDR2 YFSETQ. CDR3 size: 15 residues. V lost 1 base and J lost 6, with 16 bases in between. For the CDR3, the DNA is TGCGCCAGCAGCTTGCAGTTTCAGGGTGTAAAGACCCAGTACTTC. This encodes CASSLQFQGVKTQYF. The whole variable domain, remainder taken from reference TRBV5-1 and TRBJ2-5, is KAGVTQTPRYLIKTRGQQVTLSCSPISGHRSVSWYQQTPGQGLQFLFEYFSETQRNKGNFPGRFSGRQFSNSRSEMNVSTLELGDSALYLCASSLQFQGVKTQYFGPGTRLLVL.

The rearrangement uses TRBV9 and TRBJ1-1, with 8 bases lining up with TRBD1. The CDR3 runs 13 residues. V lost 3 bases, J lost 6 bases, and 4 bases stayed unmatched. CDR1 and CDR2 (germline): SGDLS, YYNGEE. The CDR3 bases are TGTGCCAGCAGCGCGACAGGGGTCGCTGAAGCTTTCTTT. Residues: CASSATGVAEAFF.

This clone was recorded once. CDR3 amino acids: CASSLRSGLTYEQYF. In DNA, the CDR3 is TGTGCCAGCAGTTTACGATCGGGGTTGACGTACGAGCAGTACTTC. This chain links TRBV27 with TRBJ2-7, with D maybe TRBD2 (5 bases). In germline, CDR1 is MNHEY, CDR2 SMNVEV (reference sequence). Trimming took off 2 bases at V and 4 bases at J, with 15 bases between the two ends. The CDR3 length is 15 residues.

V usage is TRBV6-4 and J usage is TRBJ2-7; perhaps TRBD1 as D (5 bases). This CDR3 is built from 14 residues. Germline assignment: CDR1 MRHNA and CDR2 SNTAGT. The V end was cut by 7 bases, the J end by 6 bases, with 19 bases between. The CDR3 spells CASTLRKGPGEQYF. CDR3 DNA: TGTGCCAGCACCCTTCGGAAGGGGCCAGGCGAGCAGTACTTC.

DNA for the CDR3: TGTGCCAGTACCGACTTGGGACAGGGTATCTCCGAGCAGTACTTC. It encodes CASTDLGQGISEQYF. The gene calls are TRBV19 and TRBJ2-7; TRBD1 matches at 9 bases. J was trimmed by 6 bases and V by 7 bases; bases with no gene match: 13. CDR3 length equals 15 residues. CDR1 LNHDA and CDR2 SQIVND come from the germline V gene (reference sequence). The variable domain in full, with the rest retrieved from reference TRBV19 and TRBJ2-7, is DGGITQSPKYLFRKEGQNVTLSCEQNLNHDAMYWYRQDPGQGLRLIYYSQIVNDFQKGDIAEGYSVSREKKESFPLTVTSAQKNPTAFYLCASTDLGQGISEQYFGPGTRLTVT.

V usage is TRBV5-1 and J usage is TRBJ2-7; D perhaps matches TRBD1 (5 bases). Germline CDR1 reads SGHRS; CDR2 reads YFSETQ. Trimming removed 0 bases at V and 2 bases at J, with 12 bases between. The CDR3 is 15 residues long. For the CDR3, the DNA is TGCGCCAGCAGCTTGGGGGCAGGGCAACCCTACGAGCAGTACTTC. It is translated as CASSLGAGQPYEQYF. The full variable domain, with the rest looked up from reference TRBV5-1 and TRBJ2-7, is KAGVTQTPRYLIKTRGQQVTLSCSPISGHRSVSWYQQTPGQGLQFLFEYFSETQRNKGNFPGRFSGRQFSNSRSEMNVSTLELGDSALYLCASSLGAGQPYEQYFGPGTRLTVT.

The chain carries TRBV20-1 and TRBJ1-2, with D unclear. This CDR3 contains 13 residues. CDR1 is DFQATT and CDR2 is SNEGSKA in the germline V gene (reference sequence). V shed 3 bases and J shed 9 bases, with 17 bases lying between them. The DNA of the CDR3 is TGCAGTGCTAGTCCCCGAGCAACTTCTCGCTACACCTTC. This translates into CSASPRATSRYTF.

The chain links TRBV6-5 to TRBJ1-1, with D uncertain. Germline loops: CDR1 MNHEY, CDR2 SVGAGI. The CDR3 contains 14 residues. V was trimmed by 2 bases and J by 6 bases, leaving 13 bases between them. CDR3 nucleotide sequence: TGTGCCAGCAGTTACACGCTTTCAGTTCCTGAAGCTTTCTTT. Its protein is CASSYTLSVPEAFF.

In its sample, this clone was seen once. The rearrangement links TRBV5-1 to TRBJ2-3, with 7 bases lining up with TRBD2. Germline V gene sequence: CDR1 SGHRS, CDR2 YFSETQ. This CDR3 contains 14 residues. With V trimmed by 0 bases and J by 6 bases, 4 bases remained unmatched. The CDR3 is CASSLVSGADTQYF. The CDR3 DNA reads TGCGCCAGCAGCTTGGTCAGCGGGGCGGATACGCAGTATTTT.

The chain has TRBV5-1 and TRBJ2-1; 7 bases map to TRBD2. V lost 3 bases and J lost 0; bases outside the gene matches: 9. The germline V gene encodes CDR1 SGHRS and CDR2 YFSETQ. The CDR3 sequence is 17 residues long. The CDR3 nucleotides are TGCGCCAGCAGCTCCGCATCCGGGACTAACTCCTACAATGAGCAGTTCTTC. Its translation: CASSSASGTNSYNEQFF.

This clone was seen a few times. The rearrangement joins TRBV6-6 to TRBJ1-4; no clear D gene. Germline CDR1 reads MNHNY; CDR2 reads SVGAGI (reference sequence). The V gene lost 0 bases and the J gene lost 5 bases, with 10 bases spanning the gap. This CDR3 is built from 15 residues. In nucleotides, the CDR3 is TGTGCCAGCAGTTACTCGCTCGGGTTGAATGAAAAACTGTTTTTT. Its translation: CASSYSLGLNEKLFF.

V gene TRBV30 combines with J gene TRBJ1-2; D uncertain. V was cut by 5 bases and J by 1 base, with 2 bases left in between. CDR1 is GTSNPN and CDR2 is SVGIG in the germline V gene (reference sequence). CDR3 length: 10 amino acids. For the CDR3, the DNA is TGTGCCTGGCTTAACTATGGCTACACCTTC. It specifies CAWLNYGYTF.

The CDR3 protein is CASSLGPREAFF. CDR3 in DNA: TGTGCCAGCAGCTTGGGCCCCCGGGAAGCTTTCTTT. The chain combines TRBV5-6 with TRBJ1-1; the D is unclear. With 0 bases removed from V and 8 bases from J, the gap between germline ends came to 8 bases. Germline-derived CDR1 and CDR2 are SGHDT and YYEEEE. This CDR3 is built from 12 residues.

V usage is TRBV5-4 and J usage is TRBJ1-6, with D possibly being TRBD1 (6 bases). V lost 4 bases to trimming and J lost 0 bases, with 20 bases between them. CDR3 length: 19 residues. The V gene's germline CDR1 is SGHNT and CDR2 YYREEE (reference sequence). For the CDR3, the DNA is TGTGCCAGCAGCCCGAGAAAACAGGGATCCTCCTCCTATAATTCACCCCTCCACTTT. Translating it yields CASSPRKQGSSSYNSPLHF.

The chain combines TRBV4-2 with TRBJ1-1, with D possibly matching TRBD1 (6 bases). CDR3 length equals 16 residues. Trimming took 3 bases from V and 0 from J, leaving 14 bases between them. CDR1 LGHNA and CDR2 YNFKEQ come from the germline V gene. The CDR3 sequence: CASSHPLGQLNTEAFF. CDR3 DNA: TGTGCCAGCAGCCACCCCCTTGGACAGTTGAACACTGAAGCTTTCTTT.